Listed below are T cell receptor beta chains from one sample, sequenced in a study of cytomegalovirus exposure and HLA in healthy donors. Sequencing was performed with immunoSEQ multiplex PCR; in TCRdb, only in-frame clones are kept and a portion is missing. The sample data list over 75,000 clones. The specimen was PBMCs. The receptors come from a girl aged 10 to 17 in good health and CMV-seropositive. Each CDR3 is given with its conserved first and last residue. The D gene is left open where the match is weak.

>TRBV5-1|TRBD2|TRBJ2-1
TGCGCCAGCAGCAATATAGCGGGGGGGAATGAGCAGTTCTTC
CASSNIAGGNEQFF
>TRBV18|TRBD1|TRBJ2-7
TGTGCCAGCTCACCGAAGACAGCCGGGACAGGGGGCGAGCAGTACTTC
CASSPKTAGTGGEQYF
>TRBV20-1|.|TRBJ1-1
TGCAGTGCCGCGCGGGCTGAAGCTTTCTTT
CSAARAEAFF
>TRBV11-2|TRBD1|TRBJ2-1
TGTGCCAGCAGCTCGCATGGGACAGGGGTCAATGAGCAGTTCTTC
CASSSHGTGVNEQFF
>TRBV18|.|TRBJ1-1
TGTGCCAGCTCACCACCCACCGGGGGGCCGGCTTTCTTT
CASSPPTGGPAFF
>TRBV9|TRBD2|TRBJ2-3
TGTGCCAGCAGCGGTACGGGACTAGCTGAGACAGATACGCAGTATTTT
CASSGTGLAETDTQYF
>TRBV6-1|.|TRBJ2-3
TGTGCCAGCAGTGACAGGTGGGCCCGGACTACCACAGATACGCAGTATTTT
CASSDRWARTTTDTQYF
>TRBV28|.|TRBJ2-3
TGTGCCAGCAGCCGCGGGACCACAGATACGCAGTATTTT
CASSRGTTDTQYF
>TRBV5-1|.|TRBJ1-6
TGCGCCAGCAGCGAAGAACAAGATTCACCCCTCCACTTT
CASSEEQDSPLHF
>TRBV7-2|.|TRBJ2-3
TGTGCCAGCAGCCCCGAAATTGCTAGTCGAAGGGATACGCAGTATTTT
CASSPEIASRRDTQYF
>TRBV5-4|TRBD1|TRBJ1-1
TGTGCCAGCAGCCCCATCGACAGGGGGCAAACTGAAGCTTTCTTT
CASSPIDRGQTEAFF
>TRBV11-3|TRBD2|TRBJ2-1
TGTGCCAGCAGCTTCCGGACTAGCGGGTTGGGCAATGAGCAGTTCTTC
CASSFRTSGLGNEQFF
>TRBV27|.|TRBJ2-5
TGTGCCAGCAGTCCCGCGGGACAGAGCATTCAAGAGACCCAGTACTTC
CASSPAGQSIQETQYF
>TRBV7-2|.|TRBJ1-1
TGTGCCAGCAGTAGGGGGACGGAGAACACTGAAGCTTTCTTT
CASSRGTENTEAFF
>TRBV18|TRBD1|TRBJ1-2
TGTGCCAGCTCACCACGGGTCGGGACAGGGGAGGCCTATGGCTACACCTTC
CASSPRVGTGEAYGYTF
>TRBV7-8|.|TRBJ2-1
TGTGCCAGCAGCTTCATTCCGGACAATGAGCAGTTCTTC
CASSFIPDNEQFF
>TRBV9|.|TRBJ1-2
TGTGCCAGCAGCTCACAACAGCTTGGCTACACCTTC
CASSSQQLGYTF
>TRBV5-1|.|TRBJ1-3
TGCGCCAGCAGCGGGGGGAGTTCTGGAAACACCATATATTTT
CASSGGSSGNTIYF
>TRBV29-1|.|TRBJ2-2
TGCAGCGTGGGGCTAAACACCGGGGAGCTGTTTTTT
CSVGLNTGELFF
>TRBV2|.|TRBJ2-7
TGTGCCAGCTATACAGGAGACTACGAGCAGTACTTC
CASYTGDYEQYF
>TRBV5-6|.|TRBJ1-6
TGTGCCAGCAGCTCTATGACAGAGAGCTCCTATAATTCACCCCTCCACTTT
CASSSMTESSYNSPLHF
>TRBV27|TRBD1|TRBJ1-2
TGTGCCAGCCTAGGACAGGACCCGGCCCATGGCTACACCTTC
CASLGQDPAHGYTF
>TRBV5-4|.|TRBJ2-7
TGTGCCGTCCATGGGGGCGACTACGAGCAGTACTTC
CAVHGGDYEQYF
>TRBV5-1|.|TRBJ1-4
TGCGCCAGCAGCTTGGCGGGGGGCGGAGGGGAAAAACTGTTTTTT
CASSLAGGGGEKLFF
>TRBV6-5|.|TRBJ2-2
TGTGCCAGCAGTTACTCGACGTACGGGGTGACCGGGGAGCTGTTTTTT
CASSYSTYGVTGELFF
>TRBV7-9|TRBD1|TRBJ1-4
TGTGCCAGCAGCTCACGACAGGGGGCGAATGAAAAACTGTTTTTT
CASSSRQGANEKLFF
>TRBV5-1|.|TRBJ2-3
TGCGCCAGCAGCGAGCTTTCCACAGATACGCAGTATTTT
CASSELSTDTQYF
>TRBV14|.|TRBJ2-2
TGTGCCAGCAGCTACCAGGGTGTGCTGTTTTTT
CASSYQGVLFF
>TRBV9|.|TRBJ1-1
TGTGCCAGCAGCGTAGGAGGTGGCGAAGGGGACACTGAAGCTTTCTTT
CASSVGGGEGDTEAFF